This T cell receptor beta chain was sequenced during a study of blood T cell repertoires in COVID-19. In the study overall: COVID-19 samples from acute and convalescent phases originated in the United States, Italy and Spain. T cells, B-cell-depleted T cells, or PBMCs supplied cDNA or gDNA.

The table lists this clone with a few counts. Authors' analysis steps: How many nucleated cells were present was estimated from reference gene primer amplification. The method was immunoSEQ multiplex PCR; TCRdb's version includes in-frame clones alone and lacks a portion of them. The D gene and trimming were derived from the DNA, and the V and J assignments and clone size from that table. The data contain about 120,000 clones, roughly four fifths of them singletons. This CDR3 is built from 12 residues. Germline lookup yields CDR1 SNHLY and CDR2 FYNNEI. V dropped 6 bases and J dropped 7 bases, with 9 bases sitting between them.

The sequenced material came from peripheral blood. The TCR was taken from a woman in her forties or fifties with acute or convalescent COVID-19. The V call is TRBV2, the J call TRBJ1-4; D unresolved. This CDR3 is CASRPTVEKLFF. The CDR3 region has the DNA TGTGCCAGCAGGCCCACAGTTGAAAAACTGTTTTTT. Combining the CDR3 with reference TRBV2 and TRBJ1-4 gives the whole variable domain EPEVTQTPSHQVTQMGQEVILRCVPISNHLYFYWYRQILGQKVEFLVSFYNNEISEKSEIFDDQFSVERPDGSNFTLKIRSTKLEDSAMYFCASRPTVEKLFFGSGTQLSVL.